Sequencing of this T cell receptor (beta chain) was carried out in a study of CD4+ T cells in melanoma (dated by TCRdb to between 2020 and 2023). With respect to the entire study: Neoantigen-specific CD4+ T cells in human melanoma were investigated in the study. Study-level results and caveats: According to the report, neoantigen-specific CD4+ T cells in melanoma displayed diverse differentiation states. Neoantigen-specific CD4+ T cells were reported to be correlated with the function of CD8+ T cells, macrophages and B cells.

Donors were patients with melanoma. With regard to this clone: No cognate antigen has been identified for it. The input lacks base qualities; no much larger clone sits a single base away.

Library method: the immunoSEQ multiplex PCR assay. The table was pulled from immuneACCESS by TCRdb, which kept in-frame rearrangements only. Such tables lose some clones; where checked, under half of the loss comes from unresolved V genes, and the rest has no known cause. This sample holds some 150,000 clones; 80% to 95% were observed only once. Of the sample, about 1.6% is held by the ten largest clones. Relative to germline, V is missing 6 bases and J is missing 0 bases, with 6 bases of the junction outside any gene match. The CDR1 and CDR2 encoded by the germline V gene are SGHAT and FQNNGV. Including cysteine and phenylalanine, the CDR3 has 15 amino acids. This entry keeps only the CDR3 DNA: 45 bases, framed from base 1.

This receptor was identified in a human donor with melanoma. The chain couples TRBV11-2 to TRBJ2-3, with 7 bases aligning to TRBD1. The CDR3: CASSTPGQSTDTQYF. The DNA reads TGTGCCAGCAGTACCCCGGGACAGAGCACAGATACGCAGTATTTT.